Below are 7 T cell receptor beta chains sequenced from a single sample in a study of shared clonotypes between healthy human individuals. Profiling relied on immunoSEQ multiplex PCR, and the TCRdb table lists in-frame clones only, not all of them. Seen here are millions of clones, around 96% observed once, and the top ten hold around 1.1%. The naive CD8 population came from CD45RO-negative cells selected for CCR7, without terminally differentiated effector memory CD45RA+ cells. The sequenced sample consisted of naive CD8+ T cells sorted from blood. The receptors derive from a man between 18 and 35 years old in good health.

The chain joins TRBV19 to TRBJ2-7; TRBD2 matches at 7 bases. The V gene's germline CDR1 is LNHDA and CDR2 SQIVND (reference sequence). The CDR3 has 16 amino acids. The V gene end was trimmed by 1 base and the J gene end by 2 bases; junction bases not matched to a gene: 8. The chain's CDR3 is CASSIASSAGTYEQYF. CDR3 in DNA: TGTGCCAGTAGTATAGCTTCCTCAGCGGGGACCTACGAGCAGTACTTC.

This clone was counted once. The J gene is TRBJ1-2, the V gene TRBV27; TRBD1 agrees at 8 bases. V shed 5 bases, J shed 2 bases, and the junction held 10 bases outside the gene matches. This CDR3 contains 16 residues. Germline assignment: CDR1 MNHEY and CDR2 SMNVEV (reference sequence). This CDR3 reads CASSLSTGEANYGYTF. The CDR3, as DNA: TGTGCCAGCAGTCTCTCGACAGGGGAGGCCAACTATGGCTACACCTTC.

The CDR3 protein is CASSSDLEGGEYGYTF. As DNA, the CDR3 is TGTGCCAGCAGTTCGGATCTCGAGGGCGGGGAGTATGGCTACACCTTC. The chain links TRBV28 to TRBJ1-2; D unclear. Deletions cut 4 bases from V and 5 bases from J, with 20 bases between. Germline V lookup: CDR1 MDHEN, CDR2 SYDVKM. The CDR3 loop spans 16 amino acids.

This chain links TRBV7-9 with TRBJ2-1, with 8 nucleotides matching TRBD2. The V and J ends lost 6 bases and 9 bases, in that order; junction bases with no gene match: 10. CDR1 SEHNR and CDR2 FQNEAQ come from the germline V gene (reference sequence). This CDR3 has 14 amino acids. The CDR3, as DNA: TGTGCCAGCAGTTCCTCGGGACTAGTGCTTGAGCAGTTCTTC. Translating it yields CASSSSGLVLEQFF.

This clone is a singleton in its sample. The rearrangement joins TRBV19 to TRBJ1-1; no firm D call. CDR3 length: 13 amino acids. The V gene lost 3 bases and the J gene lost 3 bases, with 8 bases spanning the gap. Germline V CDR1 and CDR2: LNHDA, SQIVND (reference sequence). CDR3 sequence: CASSMLSHTEAFF. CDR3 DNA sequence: TGTGCCAGTAGTATGCTATCTCACACTGAAGCTTTCTTT.

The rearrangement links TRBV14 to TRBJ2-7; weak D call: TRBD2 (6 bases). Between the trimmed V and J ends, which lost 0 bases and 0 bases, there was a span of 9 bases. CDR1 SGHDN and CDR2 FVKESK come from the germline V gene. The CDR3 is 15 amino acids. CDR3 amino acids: CASSQDTDYSYEQYF. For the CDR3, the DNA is TGTGCCAGCAGCCAAGATACGGACTACTCCTACGAGCAGTACTTC.

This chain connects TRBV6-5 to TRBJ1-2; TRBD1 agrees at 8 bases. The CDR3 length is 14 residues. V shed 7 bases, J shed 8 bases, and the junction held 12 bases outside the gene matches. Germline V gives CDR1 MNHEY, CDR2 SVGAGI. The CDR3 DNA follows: TGTGCCAGCACTAACTTCGTACAGGGGGACGGCTACACCTTC. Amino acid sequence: CASTNFVQGDGYTF.